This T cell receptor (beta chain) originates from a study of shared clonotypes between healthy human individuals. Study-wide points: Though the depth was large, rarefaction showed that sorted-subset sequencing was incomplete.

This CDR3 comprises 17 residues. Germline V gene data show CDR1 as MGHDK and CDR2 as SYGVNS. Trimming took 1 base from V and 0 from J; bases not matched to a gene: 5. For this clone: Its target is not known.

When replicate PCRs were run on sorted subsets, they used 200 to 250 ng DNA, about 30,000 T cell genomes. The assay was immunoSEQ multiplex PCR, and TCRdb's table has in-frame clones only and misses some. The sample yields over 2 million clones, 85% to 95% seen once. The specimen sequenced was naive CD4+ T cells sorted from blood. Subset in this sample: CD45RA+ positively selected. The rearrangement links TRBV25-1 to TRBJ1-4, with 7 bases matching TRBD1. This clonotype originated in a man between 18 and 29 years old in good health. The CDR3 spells CASSEFGGGATNEKLFF. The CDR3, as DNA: TGTGCCAGCAGTGAATTCGGAGGGGGCGCAACTAATGAAAAACTGTTTTTT.